Below are 15 T cell receptor beta chains sequenced from a single sample in a study of T-cell reconstitution after alpha-beta-depleted transplantation in children. The authors prepared the TCRbeta library with unique molecular identifiers. TCRdb fed the PCR reads into MiXCR, producing one record per CDR3 protein. The table shows a few hundred thousand distinct CDR3 sequences, with 20% to 30% occurring only once. Here the sequenced sample was PBMCs, taken before TCRalphabeta/CD19-depleted stem cell transplant. The source of these receptors is a boy in the first two years of life with Wiskott-Aldrich syndrome, due to receive a stem cell transplant.

This clonotype was observed a handful of times. The rearrangement uses TRBV2 and TRBJ2-6; 10 nucleotides match TRBD1. Looked up from germline, CDR1 is SNHLY and CDR2 is FYNNEI. J lost 1 base, V lost 6 bases, and 9 bases had no gene match. This CDR3 contains 18 residues. The CDR3 loop reads CASRVRQGAGSGANVLTF. The CDR3, as DNA: TGTGCCAGCAGGGTTAGACAGGGGGCAGGGTCTGGGGCCAACGTCCTGACTTTC.

The gene calls are TRBV5-5 and TRBJ1-1, with D possibly matching TRBD1 (5 bases). Germline V gene lookup returns CDR1 SGHKS and CDR2 YYEKEE (reference sequence). Trimming pared 4 bases from V and 6 bases from J, leaving 16 bases between. CDR3 size: 14 residues. The CDR3 loop is CASSQDTRTAEAFF. In DNA, the CDR3 is TGTGCCAGCAGCCAGGACACCCGAACGGCTGAAGCTTTCTTT. Complete variable domain (other parts from reference TRBV5-5 and TRBJ1-1): DAGVTQSPTHLIKTRGQQVTLRCSPISGHKSVSWYQQVLGQGPQFIFQYYEKEERGRGNFPDRFSARQFPNYSSELNVNALLLGDSALYLCASSQDTRTAEAFFGQGTRLTVV.

The table lists this clonotype with a few counts. The chain uses TRBV5-1 and TRBJ2-3; TRBD2 agrees at 7 bases. V dropped 0 bases and J dropped 5; count of bases not matched to a gene: 6. This CDR3 has 15 residues. Germline V gene sequence: CDR1 SGHRS, CDR2 YFSETQ. CDR3 amino acids: CASSLEGREIDTQYF. CDR3 coding DNA: TGCGCCAGCAGCTTGGAGGGGCGGGAGATAGATACGCAGTATTTT.

V gene TRBV7-9 combines with J gene TRBJ2-1; TRBD2 might be the D (6 bases). There are 15 residues in the CDR3. Germline V gives CDR1 SEHNR, CDR2 FQNEAQ (reference sequence). Trimming removed 3 bases at V and 4 bases at J, with 13 bases between. The chain's CDR3 is CASSLRDGLYNEQFF. CDR3 DNA sequence: TGTGCCAGCAGCTTGCGGGACGGCCTTTACAATGAGCAGTTCTTC.

CDR3 sequence reads: CASSQRWRGYEQYF. The CDR3 region has the DNA TGTGCCAGCAGCCAACGATGGAGGGGATACGAGCAGTACTTC. The V and J genes are TRBV3-1 and TRBJ2-7; weak D call: TRBD2 (6 bases). Germline V gives CDR1 LGHDT, CDR2 YNNKEL (reference sequence). Trimming removed 2 bases at V and 4 bases at J, with 12 bases between. This CDR3 spans 14 amino acids.

The V gene is TRBV7-2, the J gene TRBJ1-6; perhaps TRBD1 as D (5 bases). This CDR3 region has 15 residues. The V end was cut by 6 bases, the J end by 7 bases, with 16 bases between. Germline lookup yields CDR1 SGHTA and CDR2 FQGNSA. The CDR3 coding sequence is TGTGCCAGCAGGGGGCAGGTGGTCGGAAATTCACCCCTCCACTTT. Translating it yields CASRGQVVGNSPLHF.

The V gene is TRBV15, the J gene TRBJ2-5; no clear D gene. Per the germline V gene, CDR1 is LNHNV and CDR2 is YYDKDF (reference sequence). The germline V and J ends were trimmed by 1 base and 7 bases, with 7 bases remaining between them. The CDR3 consists of 12 residues. CDR3 coding DNA: TGTGCCACCAGCAGAGGGCCGGGGACCCAGTACTTC. This gives the protein CATSRGPGTQYF.

The V gene is TRBV27, the J gene TRBJ2-1, with D tentatively TRBD2 (5 bases). The ends were cut back, 5 bases at V and 5 bases at J, with 13 bases in the middle. The CDR3 loop spans 14 amino acids. Germline V gene data show CDR1 as MNHEY and CDR2 as SMNVEV (reference sequence). The CDR3 bases are TGTGCCAGCAGTCCGAAGGACTCACACAATGAGCAGTTCTTC. It translates to CASSPKDSHNEQFF.

The genes are TRBV5-1 and TRBJ1-2; 8 bases map to TRBD1. The CDR3 length is 15 residues. J lost 6 bases, V lost 5 bases, and 12 bases had no gene match. The germline CDR1 and CDR2 sequences are SGHRS and YFSETQ. The CDR3 DNA reads TGCGCCAGCAGGGCCGGGACAGGTTATTCCGATGGCTACACCTTC. Protein sequence: CASRAGTGYSDGYTF.

V usage is TRBV29-1 and J usage is TRBJ2-1, with D perhaps matching TRBD1 (6 bases). V dropped 4 bases and J dropped 5 bases, with 15 bases sitting between them. The CDR3 runs 14 residues. Germline V lookup: CDR1 SQVTM, CDR2 ANQGSEA. DNA for the CDR3: TGCAGCGTTGTACGGCAGGGGAAGGACAATGAGCAGTTCTTC. It is translated as CSVVRQGKDNEQFF.

The chain joins TRBV20-1 to TRBJ2-7, with D perhaps assigned TRBD1 or TRBD2 (5 bases each). Germline CDR1 DFQATT, CDR2 SNEGSKA (reference sequence). CDR3 length: 14 residues. With 3 bases removed from V and 3 bases from J, the gap between germline ends came to 15 bases. CDR3 in amino acids: CSARRDRGNYEQYF. DNA for the CDR3: TGCAGTGCTAGGAGAGATCGGGGCAACTACGAGCAGTACTTC.

The chain has TRBV5-1 and TRBJ2-3; D gene ambiguous. The V and J ends lost 5 bases and 3 bases respectively, with 13 bases between them. The germline V gene has CDR1 SGHRS and CDR2 YFSETQ. The CDR3 covers 14 residues. CDR3 nucleotide sequence: TGCGCCAGCAGGGTCAACCTTGGGACAGATACGCAGTATTTT. Translated, it gives CASRVNLGTDTQYF.

V usage is TRBV28 and J usage is TRBJ2-4; TRBD1 aligns across 8 bases. The germline V gene has CDR1 MDHEN and CDR2 SYDVKM. V shed 5 bases and J 7 bases; nucleotides not matched to a gene: 10. The CDR3 covers 15 residues. CDR3 DNA: TGTGCCAGCAGTCCGTACGGGACAGGCGCGAACATTCAGTACTTC. Its translation is CASSPYGTGANIQYF.

The rearrangement joins TRBV7-8 to TRBJ2-5, with 7 positions matching TRBD1. The CDR3 is made up of 15 amino acids. V was pared by 5 bases and J by 2 bases, with 8 bases of the junction left unmatched. Germline V lookup: CDR1 SGHVS, CDR2 FQNEAQ. CDR3 loop: CASSRPGQIQETQYF. DNA of the CDR3: TGTGCCAGCAGCCGTCCGGGACAGATACAAGAGACCCAGTACTTC.

There are a few counts of this clonotype. This chain connects TRBV7-4 to TRBJ2-1, with a weak D call TRBD2 (5 bases). V was trimmed by 6 bases and J by 6 bases, leaving 21 bases between them. The CDR3 totals 16 residues. Germline V gives CDR1 SGHVT, CDR2 SQSDAQ. The CDR3 spells CASRLIATYKSNEQFF. CDR3 in DNA: TGTGCCAGCAGGTTAATAGCGACATATAAATCCAATGAGCAGTTCTTC.